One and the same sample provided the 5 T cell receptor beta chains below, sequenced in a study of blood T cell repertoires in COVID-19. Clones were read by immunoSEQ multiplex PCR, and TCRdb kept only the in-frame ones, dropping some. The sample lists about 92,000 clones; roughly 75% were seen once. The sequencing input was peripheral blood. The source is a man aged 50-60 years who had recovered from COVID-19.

The CDR3 loop reads CASSSDPSSAEAFF. Here the CDR3 DNA reads TGCGCCAGCAGCTCAGATCCTTCAAGCGCTGAAGCTTTCTTT. The genes are TRBV5-1 and TRBJ1-1; the D is unclear. The germline V and J ends were trimmed by 3 bases and 6 bases, with 15 bases remaining between them. The CDR3 runs to 14 residues. Germline values: CDR1 SGHRS, CDR2 YFSETQ.

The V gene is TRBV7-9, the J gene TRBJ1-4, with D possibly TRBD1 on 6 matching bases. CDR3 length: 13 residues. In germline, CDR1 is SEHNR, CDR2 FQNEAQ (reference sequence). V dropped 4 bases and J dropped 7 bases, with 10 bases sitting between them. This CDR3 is CASSSGQLEKLFF. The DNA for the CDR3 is TGTGCCAGCAGCTCGGGACAACTTGAAAAACTGTTTTTT.

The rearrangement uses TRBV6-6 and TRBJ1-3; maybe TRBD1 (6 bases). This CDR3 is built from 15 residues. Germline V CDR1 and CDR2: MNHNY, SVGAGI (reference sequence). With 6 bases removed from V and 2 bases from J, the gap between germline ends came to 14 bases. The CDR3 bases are TGTGCCAGCAGGTCCGACAGGTTGACTGGAAACACCATATATTTT. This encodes CASRSDRLTGNTIYF.

CDR3 amino acids: CSASGGMNTEAFF. The CDR3 DNA is TGCAGTGCTAGTGGCGGGATGAACACTGAAGCTTTCTTT. The chain employs TRBV20-1 and TRBJ1-1; D remains ambiguous. Per germline, CDR1 DFQATT and CDR2 SNEGSKA (reference sequence). The CDR3 has 13 amino acids. V shed 3 bases and J shed 0 bases, with 8 bases lying between them.

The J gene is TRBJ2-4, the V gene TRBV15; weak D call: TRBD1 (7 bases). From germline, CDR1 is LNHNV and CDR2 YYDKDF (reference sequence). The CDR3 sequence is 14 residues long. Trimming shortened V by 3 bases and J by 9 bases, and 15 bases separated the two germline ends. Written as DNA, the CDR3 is TGTGCCACCAGCAGGTATGGACAGGAGGGCATTCAGTACTTC. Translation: CATSRYGQEGIQYF.